One sample yielded the 27 T cell receptor beta chains listed below, sequenced in a study of beta chain features in type 1 diabetes. Sequencing targeted expressed TCRB transcripts, as all isolated RNA had been reverse transcribed. Sequenced by immunoSEQ multiplex PCR; TCRdb stores in-frame clones only, minus some. This table holds some 300,000 clones, about 7.8% found once. Sequencing input: central memory CD4+ T cells from blood. The origin of the receptors is a woman aged 18-30 years in good health.

This clone was counted many times. The chain is built from TRBV4-2 and TRBJ1-2, with TRBD1 as a possible D gene (5 bases). Trimming pared 0 bases from V and 6 bases from J, leaving 14 bases between. This CDR3 comprises 15 residues. Germline lookup yields CDR1 LGHNA and CDR2 YNFKEQ. The CDR3 reads CASSQETTGGNGYTF. The CDR3 DNA follows: TGTGCCAGCAGCCAAGAAACAACAGGCGGGAATGGCTACACCTTC.

This clone was detected a few times. This CDR3 is also generated by other DNA sequences in the sample. The CDR3 DNA reads as TGCGCCAGCAGCCTAGATAGCAATCAGCCCCAGCATTTT. It specifies CASSLDSNQPQHF. The genes are TRBV5-1 and TRBJ1-5; D is undetermined. CDR1 and CDR2 from the germline V gene are SGHRS and YFSETQ. CDR3 size: 13 residues. V was trimmed by 4 bases and J by 0 bases, leaving 5 bases between them.

The chain recombines TRBV6-1 with TRBJ1-5; D perhaps matches TRBD1 (5 bases). Per the germline V gene, CDR1 is MNHNS and CDR2 is SASEGT. Trimming stripped 7 bases from V and 3 bases from J, with 10 bases between. The CDR3 length is 13 residues. CDR3 protein: CASTEGLNQPQHF. The CDR3 DNA follows: TGTGCCAGCACCGAGGGACTCAATCAGCCCCAGCATTTT.

As concerns this clone: This likely stems from a read error, as it lies one base from a far larger clone. This chain connects TRBV5-1 to TRBJ2-5, with no clear D. V lost 0 bases, J lost 9 bases, and 12 bases lay in between. The CDR3 is made up of 13 amino acids. CDR1 SGHRS and CDR2 YFSETQ come from the germline V gene. The CDR3 DNA follows: TGCGCCAGCAGCTTGGGGCAGGCCTGGGCCCAGTACTTC. It specifies CASSLGQAWAQYF.

To note about this clone: Additional DNA sequences in this sample encode the identical CDR3. V and J are TRBV7-3 and TRBJ2-2; D remains unclear. Trimming removed 4 bases from V and 3 bases from J, with 3 bases in between. Germline V gene data show CDR1 as SGHTA and CDR2 as FQGTGA. The CDR3 covers 12 residues. CDR3 DNA sequence: TGTGCCAGCAGCTCATACACCGGGGAGCTGTTTTTT. Residues: CASSSYTGELFF.

On this clone: The sample has other DNA sequences that encode this CDR3 too. The rearrangement joins TRBV15 to TRBJ2-5; D not resolved. Germline V gene lookup returns CDR1 LNHNV and CDR2 YYDKDF (reference sequence). The CDR3 is made up of 13 amino acids. Deletions cut 0 bases from V and 1 base from J, with 3 bases between. The CDR3 spells CATSRDSQETQYF. DNA for the CDR3: TGTGCCACCAGCAGAGACAGCCAAGAGACCCAGTACTTC.

This clone was counted between two and nine times. The J gene is TRBJ2-3, the V gene TRBV4-3, with 12 bases fitting TRBD2. Germline lookup yields CDR1 LGHNA and CDR2 YSLEER. The CDR3 is made up of 14 amino acids. V dropped 4 bases and J dropped 5; count of bases not matched to a gene: 1. CDR3 DNA: TGCGCCAGCAGCCGACTAGCGGGAGTAGATACGCAGTATTTT. Protein product: CASSRLAGVDTQYF.

The chain employs TRBV5-6 and TRBJ2-3; possible D gene TRBD2, 6 bases. The CDR3 totals 16 residues. Deletions cut 0 bases from V and 2 bases from J, with 13 bases between. Germline-derived CDR1 and CDR2 are SGHDT and YYEEEE. The CDR3 sequence is CASSLAREAFTDTQYF. Written as DNA, the CDR3 is TGTGCCAGCAGCTTGGCGAGGGAGGCCTTCACAGATACGCAGTATTTT.

This clone occurred many times. The V and J genes are TRBV28 and TRBJ1-5; D ambiguous. This CDR3 is built from 14 residues. Trimming took 10 bases from V and 3 from J, leaving 16 bases between them. Germline V gives CDR1 MDHEN, CDR2 SYDVKM. The CDR3 spells CATKKGGYNQPQHF. The DNA of the CDR3 is TGTGCCACCAAAAAGGGCGGATACAATCAGCCCCAGCATTTT. Looking up the rest from reference TRBV28 and TRBJ1-5 gives the full variable domain: DVKVTQSSRYLVKRTGEKVFLECVQDMDHENMFWYRQDPGLGLRLIYFSYDVKMKEKGDIPEGYSVSREKKERFSLILESASTNQTSMYLCATKKGGYNQPQHFGDGTRLSIL.

Comments on this clone: One end of the junction does not line up with germline, which may come from a read error. This chain links TRBV7-6 with TRBJ2-5, with 11 bases that match TRBD1. CDR3 length equals 16 residues. Germline assignment: CDR1 SGHVS and CDR2 FNYEAQ. Written as DNA, the CDR3 is TGTGCCAGCAGCACGACCGGGACAGGGGGTCAAGGGACCCAGTACTTC. Protein product: CASSTTGTGGQGTQYF.

This clone was recorded a few times. DNA for the CDR3: TGTGCCAGCAGCTTAGTTAGCATGCGGGGCTACAATGAGCAGTTCTTC. It translates to CASSLVSMRGYNEQFF. The rearrangement joins TRBV7-2 to TRBJ2-1, with a possible D match to TRBD2 (6 bases). This CDR3 is 16 amino acids long. The V gene lost 1 base and the J gene lost 3 bases, with 13 bases spanning the gap. Germline V CDR1 and CDR2: SGHTA, FQGNSA.

The chain employs TRBV18 and TRBJ1-1; 8 bases map to TRBD1. V shed 3 bases, J shed 4 bases, and the junction held 1 base outside the gene matches. Per the germline V gene, CDR1 is KGHSH and CDR2 is LQKENI. This CDR3 is built from 13 residues. CDR3 protein: CASSPGTGTEAFF. The CDR3 region has the DNA TGTGCCAGCTCACCCGGGACAGGCACTGAAGCTTTCTTT.

V is TRBV7-2 and J is TRBJ2-4; TRBD1 or TRBD2 may be the D gene (5 bases each). V lost 5 bases to trimming and J lost 1 base, with 21 bases between them. The CDR3 covers 18 residues. Germline values: CDR1 SGHTA, CDR2 FQGNSA. The CDR3 reads CASSPTGLLPGAKNIQYF. CDR3 nucleotide sequence: TGTGCCAGCAGCCCCACAGGACTGCTTCCGGGCGCCAAAAACATTCAGTACTTC. Based on the CDR3 plus reference TRBV7-2 and TRBJ2-4, the full variable domain is GAGVSQSPSNKVTEKGKDVELRCDPISGHTALYWYRQSLGQGLEFLIYFQGNSAPDKSGLPSDRFSAERTGGSVSTLTIQRTQQEDSAVYLCASSPTGLLPGAKNIQYFGAGTRLSVL.

This clone was found a few times. V is TRBV4-3 and J is TRBJ2-3; 7 nucleotides match TRBD1. The CDR3 is 15 residues long. CDR1 is LGHNA and CDR2 is YSLEER in the germline V gene. V shed 4 bases, J shed 0 bases, and the junction held 4 bases outside the gene matches. CDR3 loop: CASSLQGLSTDTQYF. The CDR3 region has the DNA TGCGCCAGCAGCCTACAGGGGCTCAGCACAGATACGCAGTATTTT.

The chain has TRBV2 and TRBJ1-4; D uncertain. Germline loops: CDR1 SNHLY, CDR2 FYNNEI. The V end was cut by 4 bases, the J end by 6 bases, with 12 bases between. CDR3 length: 14 amino acids. CDR3 loop: CASSAEDGYEKLFF. CDR3 sequence (DNA): TGTGCCAGCAGTGCGGAGGACGGTTATGAAAAACTGTTTTTT.

The rearrangement links TRBV29-1 to TRBJ1-5, with a weak D call TRBD1 (6 bases). The CDR3 sequence is 15 residues long. The V and J ends lost 4 bases and 1 base respectively, with 14 bases between them. Germline CDR1 SQVTM, CDR2 ANQGSEA. CDR3 loop: CSVGGGTGSNQPQHF. The CDR3 DNA sequence: TGCAGCGTTGGGGGGGGCACAGGGAGCAATCAGCCCCAGCATTTT. The full variable domain, rest sourced from reference TRBV29-1 and TRBJ1-5, is SAVISQKPSRDICQRGTSLTIQCQVDSQVTMMFWYRQQPGQSLTLIATANQGSEATYESGFVIDKFPISRPNLTFSTLTVSNMSPEDSSIYLCSVGGGTGSNQPQHFGDGTRLSIL.

The CDR3 DNA reads TGTGCCAGCAGTAAAAGCACGGGGGTTCTGAGCGGGGAGCTGTTTTTT. This codes for CASSKSTGVLSGELFF. The chain employs TRBV27 and TRBJ2-2, with a tentative D call TRBD2 (6 bases). V was pared by 5 bases and J by 7 bases, with 20 bases between. Germline V gene data show CDR1 as MNHEY and CDR2 as SMNVEV (reference sequence). This CDR3 comprises 16 residues.

This clone has only a few counts. The V and J genes are TRBV7-9 and TRBJ1-1; maybe TRBD1 (5 bases). Trimming stripped 5 bases from V and 7 bases from J, with 11 bases between. The CDR3 totals 12 residues. The germline V gene has CDR1 SEHNR and CDR2 FQNEAQ (reference sequence). The CDR3 region is CASSLQGSEAFF. The CDR3 DNA follows: TGTGCCAGCAGCCTCCAGGGTAGTGAAGCTTTCTTT.

The V and J genes are TRBV27 and TRBJ2-1; TRBD2 matches at 7 bases. The CDR3 is 15 residues long. CDR1 is MNHEY, CDR2 SMNVEV, per germline (reference sequence). J lost 5 bases, V lost 5 bases, and 9 bases had no gene match. The CDR3, as DNA: TGTGCCAGCAGTCCCCCGCGGGAGAAACACAATGAGCAGTTCTTC. Translating gives CASSPPREKHNEQFF.

The chain is built from TRBV5-1 and TRBJ1-3; D gene unclear. The V and J ends lost 4 bases and 9 bases respectively, with 17 bases between them. The CDR3 is 14 residues long. Germline V gene data show CDR1 as SGHRS and CDR2 as YFSETQ. Here the CDR3 DNA reads TGCGCCAGCAGCCTGGACCCAAGCCAAAGCACCATATATTTT. This sequence encodes CASSLDPSQSTIYF.

The chain couples TRBV5-4 to TRBJ2-3; D is unresolved. Germline V gives CDR1 SGHNT, CDR2 YYREEE (reference sequence). V was pared by 5 bases and J by 7 bases, with 5 bases between. The CDR3 runs 10 residues. The DNA of the CDR3 is TGTGCCAGCAGTGACTATACGCAGTATTTT. Its protein product is CASSDYTQYF.

There are a few counts of this clone. The chain couples TRBV7-3 to TRBJ2-1; weak D call: TRBD1 (6 bases). Germline assignment: CDR1 SGHTA and CDR2 FQGTGA. V lost 1 base, J lost 6 bases, and 13 bases lay in between. The CDR3 sequence is 15 residues long. The CDR3 region is CASSLRQGRGNEQFF. As DNA, the CDR3 is TGTGCCAGCAGCTTAAGGCAGGGCAGGGGCAATGAGCAGTTCTTC.

This clone was counted a few times. The genes are TRBV7-6 and TRBJ2-5, with TRBD2 identical over 9 bases. This CDR3 is 18 amino acids long. Germline V CDR1 and CDR2: SGHVS, FNYEAQ. With 1 base clipped from V and 3 bases from J, the junction kept 12 bases outside the gene matches. The CDR3 nucleotides read TGTGCCAGCAGCTTAGGGAACCTAGGGGCTAGCGGGGAAGAGACCCAGTACTTC. The encoded protein is CASSLGNLGASGEETQYF.

This clone was counted a few times. This rearrangement joins TRBV18 to TRBJ1-2; 7 bases map to TRBD1. Germline assignment: CDR1 KGHSH and CDR2 LQKENI. The CDR3 length is 14 residues. Trimming at V came to 2 bases and at J to 1 base, leaving 1 base not matched to a gene. CDR3 loop: CASSPTGDNYGYTF. DNA for the CDR3: TGTGCCAGCTCACCAACAGGGGATAACTATGGCTACACCTTC. The full variable domain, completed using reference TRBV18 and TRBJ1-2, is NAGVMQNPRHLVRRRGQEARLRCSPMKGHSHVYWYRQLPEEGLKFMVYLQKENIIDESGMPKERFSAEFPKEGPSILRIQQVVRGDSAAYFCASSPTGDNYGYTFGSGTRLTVV.

The genes are TRBV7-2 and TRBJ1-2; 11 positions match TRBD1. The CDR3 is made up of 16 amino acids. After removal of 1 base from V and 8 bases from J, the junction contained 9 bases not matched to a gene. Germline V gives CDR1 SGHTA, CDR2 FQGNSA. This CDR3 reads CASSLEFGQGARGYTF. The CDR3 DNA reads as TGTGCCAGCAGCTTAGAGTTCGGACAGGGGGCGCGGGGCTACACCTTC.

This clone was seen only a few times. The chain recombines TRBV7-9 with TRBJ2-1; D might be TRBD2 (6 bases). V shed 3 bases and J shed 6 bases, with 12 bases lying between them. The germline V gene has CDR1 SEHNR and CDR2 FQNEAQ (reference sequence). The CDR3 is 14 amino acids. The CDR3 region is CASSFGSTANEQFF. The CDR3 nucleotides are TGTGCCAGCAGCTTCGGGAGCACCGCCAATGAGCAGTTCTTC.

The gene calls are TRBV9 and TRBJ1-3; 7 bases fit TRBD1. CDR3 length: 14 residues. Per germline, CDR1 SGDLS and CDR2 YYNGEE. With V trimmed by 4 bases and J by 6 bases, 7 bases remained unmatched. The CDR3 here is CASSPTGLTNTIYF. The CDR3, as DNA: TGTGCCAGCAGCCCGACAGGGTTGACAAACACCATATATTTT.